These 20 T cell receptor beta chains came from one sample sequenced in a study of CXCR3-negative and CXCR3-positive naive CD8 T cells. General study points: Compared with CXCR3-negative naive cells, CXCR3-positive naive cells showed more hydrophobic TRB CDR3s.

No antigen has been identified for these receptors. UMI-tagged TRB cDNA libraries were built via 5' RACE. TCRdb reprocessed the 5' RACE reads, keeping one entry per CDR3 protein, no DNA. The table lists some 140,000 distinct CDR3 sequences. Material for sequencing was naive CXCR3+ CD8+ T cells from blood. Subset indicated: CD45RO-CCR7+CD27+CD95- naive CD8+ T cells expressing CXCR3 (TNR3+). Receptor source: a human donor in good health. Some clones in this sample may be carry-over from other donors' samples.

The chain is built from TRBV12-3 or TRBV12-4 and TRBJ2-5; the TCRdb call, TRBD2, lacks DNA for checking. The CDR3 is 14 residues long. CDR3 sequence reads: CASIGSGTQETQYF.

The V call is TRBV7-9, the J call TRBJ1-1; TCRdb returns TRBD1, unconfirmable since there is no DNA. This CDR3 contains 13 residues. Germline CDR1 is SEHNR and CDR2 is FQNEAQ (reference sequence). The chain's CDR3 is CASSPGPNTEAFF.

The J gene is TRBJ2-5, the V gene TRBV28; TCRdb's assignment of TRBD2 cannot be checked, as there is no DNA. In germline, CDR1 is MDHEN, CDR2 SYDVKM. This CDR3 comprises 17 residues. The chain's CDR3 is CASSSLFSADLQETQYF.

V and J are TRBV7-9 and TRBJ1-1; TCRdb gives TRBD1 as the D gene, but with no DNA this cannot be confirmed. Germline-derived CDR1 and CDR2 are SEHNR and FQNEAQ (reference sequence). The CDR3 totals 16 residues. CDR3 residues: CASSSSSGTVNTEAFF.

V is TRBV5-5 and J is TRBJ1-1; there is no DNA to check the TCRdb D call of TRBD1. The germline gives CDR1 SGHKS, CDR2 YYEKEE (reference sequence). This CDR3 spans 16 amino acids. The CDR3 is CASSSSTMTEETEAFF.

This sequence joins TRBV2 and TRBJ2-3; checking the TCRdb D call of TRBD2 is not possible without DNA. This CDR3 has 14 residues. CDR1 is SNHLY, CDR2 FYNNEI, per germline. The CDR3 spells CAGLAGGGVDTQYF.

This chain links TRBV14 with TRBJ2-2; TCRdb gives TRBD1 as the D gene, but with no DNA this cannot be confirmed. The CDR3 is 16 amino acids. The germline V gene has CDR1 SGHDN and CDR2 FVKESK. Here the CDR3 reads CASSQALAPYTGELFF.

The chain has TRBV7-9 and TRBJ1-4; TCRdb calls TRBD1, which cannot be checked without DNA. The CDR3 has 14 residues. Looked up from germline, CDR1 is SEHNR and CDR2 is FQNEAQ (reference sequence). CDR3 amino acids: CASSDRTGAEKLFF.

This chain uses TRBV5-1 with TRBJ2-7; the D gene TCRdb calls, TRBD1, cannot be checked with no DNA. This CDR3 has 17 residues. Germline CDR1 reads SGHRS; CDR2 reads YFSETQ. CDR3: CASSLYSGPGRAYEQYF.

V usage is TRBV3-1 and J usage is TRBJ2-6. The CDR3 is 17 residues long. Germline CDR1 and CDR2: LGHDT and YNNKEL (reference sequence). CDR3 sequence reads: CASSPPWGDSGANVLTF.

The chain has TRBV5-6 and TRBJ2-1; TCRdb reports TRBD1, a call that lacks DNA to check it against. Germline V gene sequence: CDR1 SGHDT, CDR2 YYEEEE. This CDR3 spans 14 amino acids. This CDR3 is CASSLAGGVDEQFF.

V usage is TRBV2 and J usage is TRBJ2-3; TCRdb calls TRBD2, which cannot be checked without DNA. There are 17 residues in the CDR3. Germline V CDR1 and CDR2: SNHLY, FYNNEI. CDR3 residues: CASREIGTSGSSDTQYF.

This chain uses TRBV7-9 with TRBJ2-7; TCRdb's assignment of TRBD2 cannot be checked, as there is no DNA. This CDR3 is 12 amino acids long. Germline values: CDR1 SEHNR, CDR2 FQNEAQ (reference sequence). The CDR3 reads CASRREVNEQYF.

V gene TRBV11-2 combines with J gene TRBJ1-1; the TCRdb call, TRBD1, lacks DNA for checking. There are 14 residues in the CDR3. The germline V gene has CDR1 SGHAT and CDR2 FQNNGV. CDR3 loop: CASSSLDRGTEAFF.

CDR3: CSVAKTSAGTDTQYF. The J gene is TRBJ2-3, the V gene TRBV29-1; TCRdb selects TRBD2, and the lack of DNA leaves this call unchecked. The CDR3 spans 15 residues. Germline V gene sequence: CDR1 SQVTM, CDR2 ANQGSEA.

The V call is TRBV29-1, the J call TRBJ2-5; TCRdb's D call of TRBD2 is untestable without DNA. Germline-derived CDR1 and CDR2 are SQVTM and ANQGSEA. The CDR3 runs 13 residues. The CDR3 here is CSVEDRQGRTQYF. Based on the CDR3 plus reference TRBV29-1 and TRBJ2-5, the full variable domain is SAVISQKPSRDICQRGTSLTIQCQVDSQVTMMFWYRQQPGQSLTLIATANQGSEATYESGFVIDKFPISRPNLTFSTLTVSNMSPEDSSIYLCSVEDRQGRTQYFGPGTRLLVL.

The chain carries TRBV28 and TRBJ2-7; TCRdb's D call, TRBD1, is unchecked because there is no DNA. The CDR3 has 14 residues. CDR1 is MDHEN and CDR2 is SYDVKM in the germline V gene. The CDR3 protein is CASISRTGGYEQYF.

The chain combines TRBV5-1 with TRBJ1-4; the D gene TCRdb calls, TRBD1, cannot be checked with no DNA. The CDR3 length is 17 residues. Germline V gene lookup returns CDR1 SGHRS and CDR2 YFSETQ. The CDR3 sequence: CASSLSRQDRGGEKLFF.

V usage is TRBV7-9 and J usage is TRBJ1-1; the TRBD1 assignment by TCRdb is unverifiable without DNA. CDR3 length: 14 residues. Germline V lookup: CDR1 SEHNR, CDR2 FQNEAQ (reference sequence). The CDR3 sequence: CASSLAGTSTEAFF.

The rearrangement joins TRBV28 to TRBJ2-7; checking the TCRdb D call of TRBD2 is not possible without DNA. Germline V gene sequence: CDR1 MDHEN, CDR2 SYDVKM. The CDR3 extends over 14 amino acids. CDR3 sequence: CASSHRRVGYEQYF.